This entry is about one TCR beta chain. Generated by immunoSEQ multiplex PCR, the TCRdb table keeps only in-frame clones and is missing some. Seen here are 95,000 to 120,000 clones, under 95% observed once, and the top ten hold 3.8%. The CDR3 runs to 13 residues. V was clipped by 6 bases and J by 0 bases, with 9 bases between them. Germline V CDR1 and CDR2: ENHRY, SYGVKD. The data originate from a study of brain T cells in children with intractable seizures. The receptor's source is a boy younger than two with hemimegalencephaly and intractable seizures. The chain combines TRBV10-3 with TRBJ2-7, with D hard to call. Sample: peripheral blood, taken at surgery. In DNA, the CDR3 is TGTGCCATCAGAGAGACACTCTCCTACGAGCAGTACTTC. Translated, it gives CAIRETLSYEQYF.